Below are 14 T cell receptor beta chains sequenced from a single sample in a study of shared clonotypes between healthy human individuals. Produced via immunoSEQ multiplex PCR; TCRdb's table is partial and in-frame only. Seen here are about 730,000 clones, over 60% observed once, and the top ten hold around 1.7%. The sequenced sample was memory CD4+ T cells sorted from blood. Specified subset: CD45RA-negative fraction. These receptor sequences come from a woman in her 30s in good health.

The gene calls are TRBV28 and TRBJ1-4; D is undetermined. The CDR3 sequence is 14 residues long. The V gene's germline CDR1 is MDHEN and CDR2 SYDVKM. The V end was cut by 3 bases, the J end by 8 bases, with 13 bases between. The CDR3 region has the DNA TGTGCCAGCAGTTTGGTGTCCTTCCGAGAAAAACTGTTTTTT. This codes for CASSLVSFREKLFF.

This rearrangement joins TRBV28 to TRBJ1-2, with 9 bases identical to TRBD1. Germline V gene data show CDR1 as MDHEN and CDR2 as SYDVKM. CDR3 length equals 12 residues. Losses at the gene ends were 5 bases for V and 8 bases for J; bases not matched to a gene: 3. In DNA, the CDR3 is TGTGCCAGCAGTACACAGGGGGCGGGCTACACCTTC. The encoded protein is CASSTQGAGYTF.

This chain connects TRBV5-1 to TRBJ2-2; TRBD1 matches at 8 bases. This CDR3 has 15 amino acids. Trimming at V came to 3 bases and at J to 4 bases, leaving 5 bases not matched to a gene. Looked up from germline, CDR1 is SGHRS and CDR2 is YFSETQ. CDR3 sequence: CASSSGGQVTGELFF. The CDR3 DNA is TGCGCCAGCAGCTCAGGGGGCCAAGTCACCGGGGAGCTGTTTTTT.

The chain carries TRBV2 and TRBJ2-7, with D unresolved. V gave up 5 bases and J gave up 7 bases, with 15 bases separating them. The CDR3 covers 13 residues. The germline V gene has CDR1 SNHLY and CDR2 FYNNEI. This chain's CDR3 is CASSLAPLGEQYF. Here the CDR3 DNA reads TGTGCCAGCAGTCTCGCCCCTCTTGGGGAGCAGTACTTC.

This chain uses TRBV5-1 with TRBJ2-2; tentatively, D is TRBD1 or TRBD2 (5 bases each). The germline V and J ends were trimmed by 0 bases and 7 bases, with 10 bases remaining between them. The V gene's germline CDR1 is SGHRS and CDR2 YFSETQ. This CDR3 has 14 residues. CDR3 amino acids: CASSLVGDVGELFF. CDR3 in DNA: TGCGCCAGCAGCTTGGTTGGGGACGTCGGGGAGCTGTTTTTT.

Worth noting for this clone: Other DNA sequences in this sample translate to the same CDR3. The rearrangement uses TRBV5-1 and TRBJ1-5; D is unclear. Germline loops: CDR1 SGHRS, CDR2 YFSETQ. The CDR3 length is 15 residues. V dropped 0 bases and J dropped 5 bases, with 12 bases sitting between them. Here the CDR3 DNA reads TGCGCCAGCAGCTTGGCCGGGGAGGGTCATCAGCCCCAGCATTTT. This sequence encodes CASSLAGEGHQPQHF.

The chain links TRBV28 to TRBJ2-1; maybe TRBD2 (5 bases). The CDR3 has 13 residues. The germline CDR1 and CDR2 sequences are MDHEN and SYDVKM. Between the trimmed V and J ends, which lost 2 bases and 9 bases, there was a span of 11 bases. The CDR3 nucleotides are TGTGCCAGCAGTTTAAACGGGAATCGTGAGCAGTTCTTC. Encoded protein: CASSLNGNREQFF.

The V gene is TRBV4-2, the J gene TRBJ1-5; D not certain. Trimming took off 1 base at V and 5 bases at J, with 15 bases between the two ends. Germline V lookup: CDR1 LGHNA, CDR2 YNFKEQ. This CDR3 region has 16 residues. The CDR3 region is CASSQGRSAHDQPQHF. In DNA form, the CDR3 reads TGTGCCAGCAGCCAAGGACGATCGGCTCACGATCAGCCCCAGCATTTT.

The V gene is TRBV7-9, the J gene TRBJ1-4, with D uncertain. Per the germline V gene, CDR1 is SEHNR and CDR2 is FQNEAQ (reference sequence). V was shortened by 5 bases and J by 0 bases, with 10 bases between the two germline ends. There are 15 residues in the CDR3. The CDR3 bases are TGTGCCAGCAGCCCCGGTGGGTCAACTAATGAAAAACTGTTTTTT. Translation gives CASSPGGSTNEKLFF. The variable domain in full, completed from reference TRBV7-9 and TRBJ1-4, reads DTGVSQNPRHKITKRGQNVTFRCDPISEHNRLYWYRQTLGQGPEFLTYFQNEAQLEKSRLLSDRFSAERPKGSFSTLEIQRTEQGDSAMYLCASSPGGSTNEKLFFGSGTQLSVL.

This rearrangement joins TRBV6-5 to TRBJ1-2; D remains unclear. V was pared by 2 bases and J by 0 bases, with 4 bases between. This CDR3 is 13 amino acids long. Germline CDR1 and CDR2: MNHEY and SVGAGI. The CDR3 region has the DNA TGTGCCAGCAGTTACAGCGCTAACTATGGCTACACCTTC. This sequence encodes CASSYSANYGYTF.

This clone was seen a single time. The gene calls are TRBV15 and TRBJ2-1, with D perhaps TRBD2 (6 bases). CDR1 and CDR2 (germline): LNHNV, YYDKDF (reference sequence). CDR3 size: 13 residues. V was cut by 2 bases and J by 12 bases, with 14 bases left in between. CDR3 protein: CATSRSYGSPQFF. The DNA of the CDR3 is TGTGCCACCAGCAGATCCTACGGGAGCCCGCAGTTCTTC.

This rearrangement joins TRBV5-1 to TRBJ1-1; no firm D call. Germline-derived CDR1 and CDR2 are SGHRS and YFSETQ. V lost 1 base to trimming and J lost 3 bases, with 13 bases between them. The CDR3 loop spans 15 amino acids. The CDR3 sequence is CASSLNAGGDTEAFF. The CDR3 DNA reads as TGCGCCAGCAGCTTGAACGCGGGAGGAGACACTGAAGCTTTCTTT. Combining the CDR3 with reference TRBV5-1 and TRBJ1-1 gives the whole variable domain KAGVTQTPRYLIKTRGQQVTLSCSPISGHRSVSWYQQTPGQGLQFLFEYFSETQRNKGNFPGRFSGRQFSNSRSEMNVSTLELGDSALYLCASSLNAGGDTEAFFGQGTRLTVV.

This clone was counted once. The J gene is TRBJ2-5, the V gene TRBV29-1; D gene ambiguous. The DNA end is a closer match to TRBJ2-7, so the J assignment may be wrong. Germline assignment: CDR1 SQVTM and CDR2 ANQGSEA. The CDR3 is 10 amino acids. DNA for the CDR3: TGCAGCGTTGGGGACTACGAGCAGTACTTC. It codes for CSVGDYEQYF.

The V and J genes are TRBV11-2 and TRBJ1-1; no definite D call. Trimming removed 4 bases at V and 0 bases at J, with 12 bases between. Germline CDR1 and CDR2: SGHAT and FQNNGV. This CDR3 has 15 residues. This chain's CDR3 is CASSSVFAVNTEAFF. CDR3 sequence (DNA): TGTGCCAGCAGCTCCGTTTTCGCAGTGAACACTGAAGCTTTCTTT.